The 6 T cell receptor beta chains below all came from one sample that was sequenced in a study of low-dose radiotherapy and immunotherapy resistance in tumors (dated by TCRdb to 2022 to 2024). The time point label, read with the paper, signifies: after trial treatment. The treatment or condition label of this sample denotes: LDRT plus nivolumab, ipilimumab, low-dose cyclophosphamide and aspirin (RACIN trial). Sequencing relied on an Illumina HiSeq 2500. Superscript III and a set of TRAV- and TRBV-specific primers were used to synthesize first-strand cDNA, so that both TCRalpha and TCRbeta chains were covered. TCRs were amplified with Phusion for around 18 PCR cycles, with a constant-region primer paired with the adapter attached to the V primers. TCRdb itself trimmed the public reads at Q25 with fastp, ran MiXCR and retained productive beta chains. Each entry is one CDR3 protein sequence, shown with its most common DNA and genes. The sample table holds nearly 60,000 distinct CDR3 sequences, of which 20% to 25% were seen once. The ten largest account for under 7% of the sample.

The material sequenced was PBMCs, taken after low-dose radiotherapy plus immunotherapy. The receptors originated from a male donor with prostate cancer.

There are many counts of this clonotype. The chain links TRBV28 to TRBJ2-6; D gene unclear. CDR3 length: 15 residues. V was clipped by 6 bases and J by 0 bases, with 9 bases between them. Per the germline V gene, CDR1 is MDHEN and CDR2 is SYDVKM. CDR3 coding DNA: TGTGCCAGCAGCCGACCAAACTCTGGGGCCAACGTCCTGACTTTC. It specifies CASSRPNSGANVLTF. The variable domain in full, completed from reference TRBV28 and TRBJ2-6, reads DVKVTQSSRYLVKRTGEKVFLECVQDMDHENMFWYRQDPGLGLRLIYFSYDVKMKEKGDIPEGYSVSREKKERFSLILESASTNQTSMYLCASSRPNSGANVLTFGAGSRLTVL.

This clonotype was seen repeatedly, ten times or more. The chain uses TRBV25-1 and TRBJ2-7, with D perhaps assigned TRBD1 or TRBD2 (5 bases each). With 2 bases removed from V and 3 bases from J, the gap between germline ends came to 14 bases. Germline V gives CDR1 MGHDK, CDR2 SYGVNS. The CDR3 spans 15 residues. CDR3: CASSEPGLGNYEQYF. The DNA of the CDR3 is TGTGCCAGCAGTGAACCGGGGCTAGGGAACTACGAGCAGTACTTC.

This clonotype has a count of ten or more. The genes are TRBV12-3 or TRBV12-4 and TRBJ1-2; the D gene is possibly TRBD1 (5 bases). With 7 bases removed from V and 7 bases from J, the gap between germline ends came to 16 bases. The CDR3 covers 13 residues. CDR3 sequence reads: CASTPRLGGGYTF. In DNA, the CDR3 is TGTGCCAGCACCCCTCGGTTGGGGGGTGGCTACACCTTC.

A note on this clonotype: With a far larger clone one base away, a read error is the likely cause. The chain uses TRBV29-1 and TRBJ2-7; 8 bases are shared with TRBD2. The CDR3 totals 17 residues. From germline, CDR1 is SQVTM and CDR2 ANQGSEA. V gave up 1 base and J gave up 7 bases; unmatched junction bases: 18. CDR3 in DNA: TGCAGCGTTGAAGTATTAACTAGCGGAAGCTCCTACAATGAGCAGTACTTC. It specifies CSVEVLTSGSSYNEQYF.

Ten or more counts support this clonotype. DNA for the CDR3: TGCAGCGTTGAACCAGGGGGCTCTGGAAACACCATATATTTT. This sequence encodes CSVEPGGSGNTIYF. The rearrangement joins TRBV29-1 to TRBJ1-3, with TRBD1 matching 7 bases. The CDR3 covers 14 residues. V trimming: 2 bases; J trimming: 0 bases; junction bases outside the gene matches: 1. In germline, CDR1 is SQVTM, CDR2 ANQGSEA.

This clonotype appeared many times. The chain joins TRBV7-8 to TRBJ2-7, with a weak D call TRBD2 (6 bases). The ends were cut back, 8 bases at V and 2 bases at J, with 16 bases in the middle. The germline CDR1 and CDR2 sequences are SGHVS and FQNEAQ. This CDR3 has 14 amino acids. CDR3 in amino acids: CASRQVGGPYEQYF. The CDR3 coding sequence is TGTGCCAGCCGTCAAGTGGGAGGACCCTACGAGCAGTACTTC.